These 27 T cell receptor beta chains came from one sample sequenced in a study of beta chain features in type 1 diabetes. Sequencing targeted expressed TCRB transcripts, as all isolated RNA had been reverse transcribed. Some clones are missing from TCRdb's copy, which holds only in-frame ones; the method was immunoSEQ multiplex PCR. The sample holds 50,000 or so clones, roughly 40% seen once. Broader study findings: The study found moderately but significantly shorter TCRB CDR3s in all four CD4+ subsets of Type 1 diabetes patients.

These receptors' antigens are unknown. Sequenced sample: stem cell memory CD4+ T cells from blood. These receptors originate from a man aged 30 to 45 with type 1 diabetes.

The V and J genes are TRBV5-4 and TRBJ2-7; 8 bases align to TRBD1. CDR1 and CDR2 (germline): SGHNT, YYREEE (reference sequence). The CDR3 is 15 residues long. Losses at the gene ends were 4 bases for V and 9 bases for J; bases not matched to a gene: 15. The CDR3 DNA sequence: TGTGCCAGCAGCCCGGAGATAGGACAGGGTAGAGGGCAGTACTTC. This encodes CASSPEIGQGRGQYF.

This clone has a handful of counts. This chain connects TRBV14 to TRBJ2-5; no reliable D call. The V gene's germline CDR1 is SGHDN and CDR2 FVKESK. Deletions cut 0 bases from V and 4 bases from J, with 6 bases between. The CDR3 covers 13 residues. DNA for the CDR3: TGTGCCAGCAGCCAAGATATCCTAGAGACCCAGTACTTC. Encoded protein: CASSQDILETQYF.

This sequence joins TRBV7-9 and TRBJ2-7; D is undetermined. The CDR3 is made up of 15 amino acids. The ends were cut back, 5 bases at V and 4 bases at J, with 18 bases in the middle. Germline V gene lookup returns CDR1 SEHNR and CDR2 FQNEAQ (reference sequence). The CDR3 bases are TGTGCCAGCAGCCCGGCGGCACGGCCTGGGTACGAGCAGTACTTC. Translated, it gives CASSPAARPGYEQYF.

The rearrangement links TRBV27 to TRBJ1-1, with 12 bases matching TRBD1. Germline lookup yields CDR1 MNHEY and CDR2 SMNVEV (reference sequence). The CDR3 totals 15 residues. J lost 8 bases, V lost 4 bases, and 8 bases had no gene match. The CDR3 is CASSSFGTGGWEAFF. CDR3 sequence (DNA): TGTGCCAGCAGTTCCTTTGGGACAGGGGGCTGGGAAGCTTTCTTT.

This clone was detected only a few times. The chain links TRBV19 to TRBJ2-1; 9 bases are a match to TRBD1. The V and J ends lost 4 bases and 7 bases, in that order; junction bases with no gene match: 11. In germline, CDR1 is LNHDA, CDR2 SQIVND (reference sequence). The CDR3 extends over 16 amino acids. CDR3 in DNA: TGTGCCAGTAGTACCCTTTACAGGGGGCGGGTAAATGAGCAGTTCTTC. Translated, it gives CASSTLYRGRVNEQFF.

The chain combines TRBV18 with TRBJ2-7, with D possibly TRBD1 on 5 matching bases. The CDR3 extends over 13 amino acids. Germline CDR1 is KGHSH and CDR2 is LQKENI. V was clipped by 3 bases and J by 5 bases, with 11 bases between them. CDR3 nucleotide sequence: TGTGCCAGCTCACCGGTAGGGGCCCACGAGCAGTACTTC. Its protein is CASSPVGAHEQYF.

V usage is TRBV2 and J usage is TRBJ1-1; D is undetermined. Germline V lookup: CDR1 SNHLY, CDR2 FYNNEI. The V end lost 2 bases, the J end lost 11 bases, and 12 bases lay between the germline ends. CDR3 length equals 12 residues. CDR3 protein: CASSELAGEAFF. The DNA for the CDR3 is TGTGCCAGCAGTGAATTGGCAGGCGAGGCTTTCTTT. The entire variable domain, with the rest obtained from reference TRBV2 and TRBJ1-1, is as follows: EPEVTQTPSHQVTQMGQEVILRCVPISNHLYFYWYRQILGQKVEFLVSFYNNEISEKSEIFDDQFSVERPDGSNFTLKIRSTKLEDSAMYFCASSELAGEAFFGQGTRLTVV.

The CDR3 region has the DNA TGCAGCTCGGACAGGGGAGGGGTAGTCCCCACGAACAGCGATGAGCAGTTCTTC. Amino acids: CSSDRGGVVPTNSDEQFF. V usage is TRBV29-1 and J usage is TRBJ2-1, with 9 bases matching TRBD1. Per germline, CDR1 SQVTM and CDR2 ANQGSEA. V was pared by 8 bases and J by 8 bases, with 25 bases of the junction left unmatched. This CDR3 spans 18 amino acids.

The J gene is TRBJ1-2, the V gene TRBV27; D is unresolved. The CDR3 loop spans 13 amino acids. The germline V gene encodes CDR1 MNHEY and CDR2 SMNVEV (reference sequence). V lost 1 base and J lost 8, with 11 bases in between. The CDR3 region is CASSLYGGWGYTF. The CDR3 nucleotides read TGTGCCAGCAGTTTATACGGTGGTTGGGGCTACACCTTC.

CDR3 sequence reads: CAIRGLRVAGELFF. DNA of the CDR3: TGTGCCATCAGAGGGCTGCGGGTTGCCGGGGAGCTGTTTTTT. This rearrangement joins TRBV10-3 to TRBJ2-2; a weak D match, TRBD2 (5 bases). The CDR3 runs to 14 residues. The germline V gene encodes CDR1 ENHRY and CDR2 SYGVKD. V lost 6 bases, J lost 6 bases, and 14 bases lay in between.

This clone was seen a handful of times. The CDR3 loop reads CASSEKGLGEAGAGDEQFF. The CDR3 DNA sequence: TGTGCCAGCAGTGAAAAGGGCCTAGGCGAGGCGGGAGCGGGGGATGAGCAGTTCTTC. The chain carries TRBV6-1 and TRBJ2-1, with 8 bases fitting TRBD2. Trimming at V came to 2 bases and at J to 8 bases, leaving 20 bases not matched to a gene. Germline V CDR1 and CDR2: MNHNS, SASEGT. The CDR3 extends over 19 amino acids.

This clone was observed a few times. The chain uses TRBV2 and TRBJ2-7, with 7 bases matching TRBD2. V was pared by 2 bases and J by 2 bases, with 6 bases of the junction left unmatched. From germline, CDR1 is SNHLY and CDR2 FYNNEI. This CDR3 has 15 amino acids. The CDR3 DNA follows: TGTGCCAGCAGTGAACGGAGCGGGAAACCCTACGAGCAGTACTTC. The encoded protein is CASSERSGKPYEQYF.

The rearrangement uses TRBV29-1 and TRBJ2-3, with D perhaps TRBD2 (7 bases). CDR1 and CDR2 from the germline V gene are SQVTM and ANQGSEA. The CDR3 covers 13 residues. With 6 bases removed from V and 2 bases from J, the gap between germline ends came to 12 bases. The CDR3 nucleotides read TGCAGCGTCGGGGGGCTCTACACAGATACGCAGTATTTT. Its protein product is CSVGGLYTDTQYF.

V and J are TRBV19 and TRBJ1-1, with 7 bases identical to TRBD1. CDR1 LNHDA and CDR2 SQIVND come from the germline V gene (reference sequence). The CDR3 has 13 residues. The V and J ends lost 2 bases and 8 bases, in that order; junction bases with no gene match: 5. For the CDR3, the DNA is TGTGCCAGTAGTATACGGGGACAGAGAGAAGCTTTCTTT. It specifies CASSIRGQREAFF.

This clone has a handful of counts. V and J are TRBV7-2 and TRBJ2-1, with 7 bases lining up with TRBD2. CDR1 and CDR2 from the germline V gene are SGHTA and FQGNSA. The V segment lost 5 bases and the J segment 8 bases; nucleotides outside the gene matches: 18. This CDR3 has 17 amino acids. CDR3 protein: CASSRFGTKVFGDEQFF. The CDR3 DNA follows: TGTGCCAGCAGCAGATTCGGGACTAAAGTTTTCGGCGATGAGCAGTTCTTC.

This clone was seen a handful of times. This sequence joins TRBV18 and TRBJ1-3; D unclear. This CDR3 is built from 14 residues. V was trimmed by 7 bases and J by 0 bases, leaving 10 bases between them. Germline CDR1 is KGHSH and CDR2 is LQKENI. CDR3 in DNA: TGTGCCAGCTTGGACGGAGGCTCTGGAAACACCATATATTTT. Residues: CASLDGGSGNTIYF.

This clone was observed a handful of times. The rearrangement links TRBV4-1 to TRBJ1-2; possibly TRBD1 for D (6 bases). Trimming removed 1 base at V and 1 base at J, with 10 bases between. The CDR3 runs to 15 residues. The V gene's germline CDR1 is MGHRA and CDR2 YSYEKL. The DNA of the CDR3 is TGCGCCAGCAGCCAAGGTCAGGGGATTAACTATGGCTACACCTTC. Protein: CASSQGQGINYGYTF.

This clone was counted between two and nine times. The chain uses TRBV7-6 and TRBJ2-3; D is possibly TRBD2 (6 bases). CDR3 size: 16 residues. Per the germline V gene, CDR1 is SGHVS and CDR2 is FNYEAQ. Trimming left V 4 bases short and J 3 bases short, with 17 bases between. The CDR3, as DNA: TGTGCCAGCAGCTCCGGCGGAGGGAGCGCTACAGATACGCAGTATTTT. It translates to CASSSGGGSATDTQYF.

As concerns this clone: The junction shows a germline mismatch at one end, possibly a read error. The chain combines TRBV11-2 with TRBJ1-2; no definite D call. Germline V gene sequence: CDR1 SGHAT, CDR2 FQNNGV. This CDR3 contains 14 residues. The CDR3 sequence: CASSHMELGYGYTF. DNA of the CDR3: TGCGCCAGCAGCCACATGGAGCTCGGATATGGCTACACCTTC.

This clone has only a few counts. The CDR3 sequence is CASSQTDGYATEAFF. CDR3 in DNA: TGTGCCAGCAGCCAGACCGACGGGTATGCGACTGAAGCTTTCTTT. The chain carries TRBV4-2 and TRBJ1-1; no clear D gene. V dropped 3 bases and J dropped 5 bases, with 16 bases sitting between them. Germline values: CDR1 LGHNA, CDR2 YNFKEQ. The CDR3 runs 15 residues.

The count of this clone is one. V and J are TRBV28 and TRBJ1-2; weak D call: TRBD1 (6 bases). The V end lost 7 bases, the J end lost 3 bases, and 18 bases lay between the germline ends. Per the germline V gene, CDR1 is MDHEN and CDR2 is SYDVKM. This CDR3 comprises 15 residues. CDR3 amino acids: CASKMGTGWDYGYTF. The CDR3 region has the DNA TGTGCCAGCAAAATGGGTACAGGGTGGGACTATGGCTACACCTTC.

This clone was observed a few times. The rearrangement links TRBV6-6 to TRBJ1-3; D uncertain. Germline V gene data show CDR1 as MNHNY and CDR2 as SVGAGI (reference sequence). The CDR3 is 14 residues long. The V gene lost 4 bases and the J gene lost 4 bases, with 11 bases spanning the gap. The CDR3 loop reads CASSSPGAGNTIYF. The CDR3 DNA is TGTGCCAGCAGTTCCCCGGGTGCGGGAAACACCATATATTTT.

This chain links TRBV5-1 with TRBJ2-1; D gene ambiguous. CDR1 and CDR2 from the germline V gene are SGHRS and YFSETQ. Trimming took off 0 bases at V and 10 bases at J, with 11 bases between the two ends. CDR3 size: 13 residues. The CDR3 nucleotides are TGCGCCAGCAGCTTGGTTGGGCCAGGCGAGCAGTTCTTC. Its translation: CASSLVGPGEQFF.

V usage is TRBV23-1 and J usage is TRBJ1-1, with 7 bases identical to TRBD1. TRBV23-1 is an ORF, and what it does is uncertain. With V trimmed by 5 bases and J by 11 bases, 14 bases remained unmatched. The CDR3 extends over 14 amino acids. CDR3 protein: CASSRQGFNSWAFF. The CDR3 nucleotides read TGCGCCAGCAGTAGACAGGGATTCAATTCTTGGGCTTTCTTT.

V and J are TRBV6-5 and TRBJ2-2, with 7 positions matching TRBD2. J gave up 1 base and V 4 bases, and 0 bases lay outside the gene matches. Germline V gives CDR1 MNHEY, CDR2 SVGAGI. The CDR3 has 14 residues. This CDR3 is CASSSSGNTGELFF. The CDR3 DNA reads TGTGCCAGCAGTTCTAGCGGGAACACCGGGGAGCTGTTTTTT.

The gene calls are TRBV4-1 and TRBJ1-2; TRBD1 matches 7 bases. V lost 4 bases to trimming and J lost 4 bases; unmatched junction nucleotides: 6. The CDR3 has 14 residues. CDR1 and CDR2 from the germline V gene are MGHRA and YSYEKL. The CDR3 nucleotides are TGCGCCAGCAGCCGGACAGGAGGCTCCTATGGCTACACCTTC. Protein product: CASSRTGGSYGYTF.

A few counts support this clone. The chain has TRBV4-1 and TRBJ2-2, with 14 nucleotides matching TRBD2. Germline V gene data show CDR1 as MGHRA and CDR2 as YSYEKL. The V segment lost 2 bases and the J segment 0 bases; nucleotides outside the gene matches: 2. The CDR3 is made up of 18 amino acids. DNA for the CDR3: TGCGCCAGCAGCCAACGGACTAGCGGGAGGACGAACACCGGGGAGCTGTTTTTT. Translating gives CASSQRTSGRTNTGELFF.